Listed below are T cell receptor beta chains from one sample, sequenced in a study of graft-versus-host responses after intestinal transplantation. Sequencing used immunoSEQ multiplex PCR; TCRdb keeps in-frame clones, though not all of them. The sample holds some 1,600 clones, about 93% seen once. The sequencing here drew on PBMCs, taken 16 days after intestinal transplant. The receptors were gathered from a human patient who received an intestinal transplant, so some T cells may come from the graft donor. CDR3s include the opening cysteine and the closing phenylalanine or tryptophan.

V,J,CDR3
TRBV7-3,TRBJ2-3,CASSPGGGGVTDTQYF
TRBV5-4,TRBJ2-5,CASSYTQGGETQYF
TRBV6-5,TRBJ1-5,CASSYRGNQPQHF
TRBV6-1,TRBJ1-1,CASSLRPADEAFF
TRBV28,TRBJ2-5,CASSQGLAGRGETQYF
TRBV7-6,TRBJ2-7,CASSFAGTGAYEQYF
TRBV28,TRBJ2-7,CASSRLAGGPLRQYF
TRBV5-1,TRBJ1-6,CASSLAAGTGMGYNSPLHF
TRBV9,TRBJ1-1,CASSVRGNTEAFF
TRBV5-1,TRBJ1-2,CASSLGTDVGYGYTF
TRBV11-2,TRBJ2-5,CASSLTTLETQYF
TRBV5-6,TRBJ2-5,CASSPPTSGSKETQYF
TRBV2,TRBJ2-1,CASSPRDRLYNEQFF
TRBV6-1,TRBJ1-1,CASRPEGGLNTEAFF
TRBV6-1,TRBJ2-7,CASCPWLWAYEQYF
TRBV27,TRBJ2-1,CASSLFEGDTYNEQFF
TRBV14,TRBJ2-7,CASSRGGYEQYF
TRBV10-3,TRBJ1-1,CAISTGNPKLDTEAFF
TRBV10-3,TRBJ1-2,CAISGQGAYYGYTF
TRBV15,TRBJ1-5,CATSPILGSNQPQHF
TRBV7-9,TRBJ1-1,CASSLERNTEAFF
TRBV29-1,TRBJ1-5,CSVAGARNQPQHF
TRBV18,TRBJ2-3,CASSPPRGADTQYF
TRBV11-2,TRBJ2-4,CASSFYALAKNIQYF
TRBV27,TRBJ2-3,CASSPFGGADTQYF
TRBV9,TRBJ2-7,CASSVGPGAGTYEQYF
TRBV18,TRBJ2-3,CASSPPHTQYF
TRBV29-1,TRBJ1-1,CSGRARGARKNTEAFF
TRBV6-5,TRBJ1-2,CASSYSPAHYGYTF
TRBV27,TRBJ2-1,CASSLAGYYNEQFF
TRBV5-1,TRBJ2-7,CASSPEAGPTYEQYF
TRBV5-1,TRBJ1-2,CASSSPGLYGYTF
TRBV6-6,TRBJ2-1,CASSLQTSGSYNEQFF
TRBV6-6,TRBJ2-3,CASSYRGGTDTQYF
TRBV13,TRBJ1-2,CASSLGRVGNYGYTF
TRBV4-1,TRBJ1-2,CASSQDLAGWSYTF
TRBV18,TRBJ2-7,CASSPARSYEQYF
TRBV7-9,TRBJ2-3,CASSLGYTSTDTQYF
TRBV6-5,TRBJ2-1,CASSRLGGNEQFF
TRBV5-4,TRBJ2-1,CASKTSGGGYDEQFF
TRBV4-1,TRBJ1-2,CASSHTGAADGYTF
TRBV5-4,TRBJ2-7,CASRPGLGTYEQYF
TRBV4-3,TRBJ1-6,CASSPGQGASPLHF
TRBV5-1,TRBJ2-3,CASSSTSRTSGTGAQYF